This passage covers 29 T cell receptor beta chains from one sample sequenced in a study of tumor and adjacent non-tumor tissue in lung cancer. This sample's RNA came from whole unsorted tissue. Three rounds of nested PCR, following a modified ARM-PCR protocol, produced the TCRbeta library. Each CDR3 protein is one row after TCRdb ran MiXCR on the multiplex PCR reads. The repertoire consists of approximately 150,000 distinct CDR3 sequences, with roughly 70% occurring once and the leading ten covering 15% to 20%. Sequencing was performed on lung tumor tissue. These receptors came from a man aged 55-75 years with small cell lung cancer.

This clonotype occurred a few times. The chain carries TRBV20-1 and TRBJ2-1, with 9 bases fitting TRBD1. Trimming took 1 base from V and 1 from J; bases not matched to a gene: 8. The germline V gene has CDR1 DFQATT and CDR2 SNEGSKA (reference sequence). This CDR3 has 17 residues. The CDR3 DNA follows: TGCAGTGCTAGAGGCCGGGACAGGGATTTGTCCTACAATGAGCAGTTCTTC. Amino acids: CSARGRDRDLSYNEQFF.

As regards this clonotype: With a much larger clone just one base away, this may be a read error. This chain joins TRBV7-3 and TRBJ2-2; D gene uncertain. V lost 4 bases to trimming and J lost 4 bases, with 7 bases between them. This CDR3 region has 13 residues. The germline CDR1 and CDR2 sequences are SGHTA and FQGTGA. The CDR3: CASSSVSTGELFF. CDR3 DNA: TGTGCCAGCAGCTCAGTTAGCACCGGGGAGCTGTTTTTT.

In the case of this clonotype: One end of the junction does not line up with germline, which may come from a read error. The chain employs TRBV5-1 and TRBJ2-5; 9 nucleotides align to TRBD1. CDR3 length equals 13 residues. Germline V gene sequence: CDR1 SGHRS, CDR2 YFSETQ. The CDR3 sequence: CASTGQGIETQYF. CDR3 sequence (DNA): TGCGCCAGTACCGGACAGGGGATAGAGACCCAATACTTC.

This clonotype was observed once. The V and J genes are TRBV20-1 and TRBJ2-1; 7 nucleotides align to TRBD2. This CDR3 spans 17 amino acids. The V gene's germline CDR1 is DFQATT and CDR2 SNEGSKA (reference sequence). The V gene end was trimmed by 5 bases and the J gene end by 9 bases; junction bases not matched to a gene: 22. CDR3 DNA sequence: TGCAGTGCTCGGGGGACTATCGGATATCTCTCCTACGGTGAGCAGTTCTTC. Its protein product is CSARGTIGYLSYGEQFF.

This clonotype was detected once. The junction differs from germline at one of its ends, possibly a read error. The gene calls are TRBV11-2 and TRBJ1-1, with TRBD1 as a possible D gene (6 bases). CDR1 SGHAT and CDR2 FQNNGV come from the germline V gene. This CDR3 spans 15 amino acids. The CDR3 region has the DNA TGTGCCAGCAGCTTAGAGTTTGGGGGCCAGACTGATGCTTTCTTT. Translating it yields CASSLEFGGQTDAFF.

This clonotype has a handful of counts. A read error is possible here, since a much larger clone lies one base away. The chain recombines TRBV20-1 with TRBJ2-1; D possibly corresponds to TRBD2 (5 bases). Germline V gene lookup returns CDR1 DFQATT and CDR2 SNEGSKA (reference sequence). The ends were cut back, 2 bases at V and 5 bases at J, with 13 bases in the middle. This CDR3 spans 14 amino acids. The DNA for the CDR3 is TGCAGTGCTAGATCGGGGAGCGTCGACAATGAGCAGTTCTTC. Residues: CSARSGSVDNEQFF.

A word on this clonotype: Germline is not matched at one junction end, which may reflect a read error. The V and J genes are TRBV11-3 and TRBJ2-5; TRBD1 agrees at 9 bases. This CDR3 contains 15 residues. CDR1 and CDR2 from the germline V gene are SGHNT and YENEEA. For the CDR3, the DNA is TGTGCTAGCAGAGCTGACAGGGGGTTCCAAGAGACCCAGTACTTC. Its protein product is CASRADRGFQETQYF.

As to this clonotype: Being one base from a much bigger clone, this may be a read error. The conserved phenylalanine or tryptophan normally closing the CDR3 is absent here, so this likely arose from a read error. The chain is built from TRBV12-3 or TRBV12-4 and TRBJ2-7, with D maybe TRBD2 (5 bases). The CDR3 covers 14 residues. V lost 4 bases, J lost 0 bases, and 10 bases lay in between. CDR3 nucleotide sequence: TGTGCCAGCAGTTCGGACTTCTCCTCCTACGAGCAGTACCTC. This gives the protein CASSSDFSSYEQYL.

V is TRBV6-5 and J is TRBJ2-1; D is ambiguous. Germline CDR1 reads MNHEY; CDR2 reads SVGAGI. The length of the CDR3 is 12 residues. V dropped 5 bases and J dropped 7 bases, with 9 bases sitting between them. DNA for the CDR3: TGTGCCAGCAGTCCAAACTCAAATGAGCAGTTCTTC. Its protein is CASSPNSNEQFF.

In this sample, this clonotype turned up many times. Written as DNA, the CDR3 is TGCAGCGTTGTTGGCAGGGTAGGGCCTAACTATGGCTACACCTTC. Translation gives CSVVGRVGPNYGYTF. The rearrangement links TRBV29-1 to TRBJ1-2, with D possibly matching TRBD1 (5 bases). This CDR3 has 15 residues. Germline V gene data show CDR1 as SQVTM and CDR2 as ANQGSEA. V was pared by 4 bases and J by 0 bases, with 15 bases between.

On this clonotype itself: A much larger clone sits a single nucleotide away, making a read error possible. The gene calls are TRBV20-1 and TRBJ2-1; no reliable D call. Trimming took 5 bases from V and 9 from J, leaving 8 bases between them. This CDR3 comprises 10 residues. Germline lookup yields CDR1 DFQATT and CDR2 SNEGSKA (reference sequence). DNA of the CDR3: TGCAGTGCTCATTGGGGTGAGCAGTTCTTC. Translation gives CSAHWGEQFF.

CDR3: CASSPRGSGLFVSGANVLTF. The CDR3 DNA reads as TGTGCCAGTAGCCCCAGAGGTAGTGGACTGTTTGTCTCTGGGGCCAACGTCCTGACTTTC. The chain links TRBV7-2 to TRBJ2-6; D may be TRBD2 (5 bases). Deletions cut 9 bases from V and 0 bases from J, with 27 bases between. Germline V lookup: CDR1 SGHTA, CDR2 FQGNSA. The CDR3 length is 20 residues.

This clonotype was observed a handful of times. V usage is TRBV28 and J usage is TRBJ2-7, with TRBD2 matching 11 bases. With V trimmed by 6 bases and J by 2 bases, 3 bases remained unmatched. Germline V gives CDR1 MDHEN, CDR2 SYDVKM. CDR3 size: 14 residues. CDR3 loop: CASRAGLAAYEQYF. For the CDR3, the DNA is TGTGCCAGCAGGGCGGGACTAGCGGCCTACGAGCAGTACTTC.

This clonotype appeared a few times. This chain connects TRBV6-1 to TRBJ1-5; TRBD1 aligns across 8 bases. J lost 1 base, V lost 5 bases, and 10 bases had no gene match. This CDR3 has 17 amino acids. Looked up from germline, CDR1 is MNHNS and CDR2 is SASEGT. The CDR3: CASSPRQGLQSNQPQHF. CDR3 nucleotide sequence: TGTGCCAGCAGTCCCAGACAGGGGCTTCAGAGCAATCAGCCCCAGCATTTT.

As regards this clonotype: It may be a read error: a sequence one base away is much more abundant. V is TRBV20-1 and J is TRBJ1-2; D gene uncertain. The CDR3 length is 13 residues. Germline V lookup: CDR1 DFQATT, CDR2 SNEGSKA (reference sequence). The CDR3 DNA sequence: TGCAGAGCTAGAGATGCCGGGAGCTATGGCTACACCTTC. Translated, it gives CRARDAGSYGYTF.

This clonotype was counted once. Its ends do not fully match the called genes, so a read error is possible. The chain recombines TRBV4-2 with TRBJ2-5; 8 bases match TRBD2. CDR1 LGHNA and CDR2 YNFKEQ come from the germline V gene. The CDR3 is 14 amino acids. The CDR3 loop is CTSSQAGEQETQYF. As DNA, the CDR3 is TGTACCAGCAGCCAAGCGGGGGAGCAAGAGACCCAGTACTTT.

As for this clonotype: It may be a read error: a sequence one base away is much more abundant. This is likely a read error, given that the CDR3 carries no conserved phenylalanine or tryptophan at its end. V gene TRBV28 combines with J gene TRBJ2-5, with 8 bases aligning to TRBD1. Germline CDR1 and CDR2: MDHEN and SYDVKM. V gave up 5 bases and J gave up 3 bases; unmatched junction bases: 8. The CDR3 loop spans 15 amino acids. The CDR3 loop reads CASSGSGGFEETQYI. Written as DNA, the CDR3 is TGTGCCAGCAGTGGGTCAGGGGGCTTTGAAGAGACCCAGTACATC.

This clonotype is labeled medium-sized. This chain uses TRBV4-1 with TRBJ2-7, with D possibly being TRBD1 (6 bases). Germline V CDR1 and CDR2: MGHRA, YSYEKL. V dropped 1 base and J dropped 6 bases, with 7 bases sitting between them. This CDR3 is built from 12 residues. The DNA of the CDR3 is TGCGCCAGCAGCCAAGGAGGGGGCGAGCAGTACGTC. This translates into CASSQGGGEQYV.

The genes are TRBV20-1 and TRBJ1-1; no clear D gene. Looked up from germline, CDR1 is DFQATT and CDR2 is SNEGSKA (reference sequence). The CDR3 covers 13 residues. The CDR3 DNA reads TGCAGCACTATCCCCGTGCATAACACTGAAGCTTTCTTT. Amino acids: CSTIPVHNTEAFF.

With respect to this clonotype: This CDR3 fails to terminate in the conserved phenylalanine or tryptophan, so it likely reflects a read error. The rearrangement uses TRBV4-2 and TRBJ2-1; the match to TRBD2 covers 12 bases. The CDR3 contains 17 residues. Looked up from germline, CDR1 is LGHNA and CDR2 is YNFKEQ. Trimming cost V 4 bases and J 2 bases; bases outside gene matches: 6. The DNA for the CDR3 is TGTGCCAGCAGCCCCGGACTAGCGGGAATCACCTACAATGAGCAGTTCTTA. This translates into CASSPGLAGITYNEQFL.

Worth noting for this clonotype: An end of the junction differs from the germline gene, which may be a read error. This chain links TRBV12-3 or TRBV12-4 with TRBJ2-6; D is perhaps TRBD1 (5 bases). The CDR3 has 14 amino acids. CDR3 nucleotide sequence: TGTGCCAGCAGCCCCCTGACTGGGGCCAAAGTCCTGACTTTC. This sequence encodes CASSPLTGAKVLTF.

Turning to this clonotype: This sequence may be a read error, since a much larger clone differs from it by one base. V and J are TRBV12-3 or TRBV12-4 and TRBJ1-2; 7 bases are a match to TRBD1. CDR3 length: 15 amino acids. As DNA, the CDR3 is TGTCCCAGCAGTTTAGGGGGCAGGAGGTGGGATGGCTACACCTTC. Protein: CPSSLGGRRWDGYTF.

Details on this clonotype: A read error may be the cause here, since a much bigger clone is one base away. This chain connects TRBV5-4 to TRBJ2-3, with 7 nucleotides matching TRBD2. The J segment lost 0 bases and the V segment lost 4 bases, leaving 2 bases of the junction unmatched. Germline CDR1 is SGHNT and CDR2 is YYREEE (reference sequence). This CDR3 is 14 amino acids long. This chain's CDR3 is CASSGSGSTDTQYF. As DNA, the CDR3 is TGTGCCAGCAGCGGTAGCGGGAGCACAGATACGCAGTATTTT.

This clonotype was seen once. One junction end does not reproduce the germline sequence, and a read error may be involved. CDR3 sequence: CASKDTVNTEAFF. CDR3 sequence (DNA): TGTGCCAGCAAGGACACAGTGAACACTGAAGCCTTCTTT. This chain links TRBV6-1 with TRBJ1-1, with D possibly TRBD1 on 5 matching bases. CDR3 length: 13 amino acids. Germline CDR1 is MNHNS and CDR2 is SASEGT.

This clonotype has a single count. The germline gene is not matched at one end of the junction; a read error may be the cause. The chain combines TRBV20-1 with TRBJ2-3, with D possibly matching TRBD2 (6 bases). The CDR3 spans 15 residues. Per germline, CDR1 DFQATT and CDR2 SNEGSKA (reference sequence). This chain's CDR3 is CSARDEGGFTDTHYF. The CDR3 DNA is TGCAGTGCTAGAGATGAGGGAGGCTTCACAGATACGCATTATTTT.

By share, this clonotype counts as medium-sized. The J gene is TRBJ2-7, the V gene TRBV11-2, with D unclear. CDR1 and CDR2 (germline): SGHAT, FQNNGV. The CDR3 runs 15 residues. The V and J ends lost 0 bases and 3 bases respectively, with 12 bases between them. The CDR3 DNA is TGTGCCAGCAGCTTAGAGTGGCAGGTGAGCTACGAGCAGTACTTC. It is translated as CASSLEWQVSYEQYF. Full variable domain (missing parts from reference TRBV11-2 and TRBJ2-7): EAGVAQSPRYKIIEKRQSVAFWCNPISGHATLYWYQQILGQGPKLLIQFQNNGVVDDSQLPKDRFSAERLKGVDSTLKIQPAKLEDSAVYLCASSLEWQVSYEQYFGPGTRLTVT.

Details on this clonotype: A much bigger clone sits one base away, suggesting this may be a read error. This chain connects TRBV20-1 to TRBJ2-6; 7 nucleotides match TRBD1. The trim removed 7 bases at V and 4 bases at J, leaving 13 bases unmatched. The CDR3 length is 16 residues. Germline assignment: CDR1 DFQATT and CDR2 SNEGSKA (reference sequence). The CDR3 nucleotides are TGCAGTGATAGCTTCGCTACAGGGGCCGGGGCCAACGTCCTGACTTTC. Protein product: CSDSFATGAGANVLTF.

Turning to this clonotype: The junction departs from the called germline gene at one end, perhaps through a read error. The V call is TRBV6-1, the J call TRBJ2-2; D is undetermined. The germline CDR1 and CDR2 sequences are MNHNS and SASEGT. The CDR3 contains 21 residues. CDR3 DNA: TGTACCAGCAGTGCGTACTCAGGATGGGTATTGAGAAAAGACCTACCCGGGGAGCTGTTTTTT. Translation: CTSSAYSGWVLRKDLPGELFF.

This clonotype showed up just a few times. The V call is TRBV14, the J call TRBJ1-2, with a possible D match to TRBD1 (6 bases). CDR1 SGHDN and CDR2 FVKESK come from the germline V gene. V was shortened by 4 bases and J by 8 bases, with 17 bases between the two germline ends. The CDR3 is made up of 14 amino acids. In nucleotides, the CDR3 is TGTGCCAGCAGCCCCCGACGGGGGGCGGGAGGCTACACCTTC. This codes for CASSPRRGAGGYTF.